This T cell receptor beta chain appears in the sequencing data of a study of neurological immune-mediated disorders. Whole-study results and caveats: The study found no CDR3 amino acid sequences shared by expanded clones across subjects, suggesting private repertoires in all groups.

Many counts were recorded for this clonotype. Its antigen is unknown. 5'RACE with 10-nucleotide random UMIs produced the cDNA. TCRdb processed the 5' RACE reads anew with MiXCR; each CDR3 protein has one entry. Seen here are 20,000 to 25,000 distinct CDR3 sequences, under 11% observed once, and the top ten hold 20% to 25%. Unsorted libraries were prepared from 2 million PBMCs that had been stored at -80 C. The sequencing sample was made of PBMCs. This sequence originates from a woman aged 55-69 years with HTLV-1-associated myelopathy (HAM/TSP).

CDR3 in amino acids: CASKAGSTEAFF. The CDR3 bases are TGTGCCAGTAAGGCAGGGAGCACTGAAGCTTTCTTT. The J gene is TRBJ1-1, the V gene TRBV27, with D maybe TRBD1 (5 bases). Germline lookup yields CDR1 MNHEY and CDR2 SMNVEV (reference sequence). The CDR3 contains 12 residues. Trimming took off 9 bases at V and 4 bases at J, with 12 bases between the two ends.